Sequencing of this TCR beta chain was carried out in a study of blood T cell repertoires in COVID-19. Study information: Acute and convalescent COVID-19 specimens originated in the United States, Italy and Spain. Sample material is recorded as cDNA or gDNA derived from T cells, B-cell-depleted T cells, or PBMCs.

V trimming: 2 bases; J trimming: 9 bases; junction bases outside the gene matches: 1. CDR3 length equals 14 residues. Germline CDR1 reads MNHEY; CDR2 reads SVGAGI. Original processing notes: Reference gene primer amplification gave estimated nucleated cell counts. The protocol was immunoSEQ multiplex PCR, while the TCRdb copy is restricted to in-frame clones and leaves out a portion. For V, J and clone size, that table is used; D and trimming come from the DNA. The profile covers about 210,000 clones, with 88% appearing a single time and around 1.5% taken by the ten largest. The sequence was collected from a man younger than 35 with active or convalescent COVID-19. This chain uses TRBV6-5 with TRBJ1-6; 10 bases map to TRBD1. The source material was peripheral blood. CDR3: CASSYDRGPSPLHF. The CDR3, as DNA: TGTGCCAGCAGTTACGACAGGGGGCCTTCACCCCTCCACTTT.